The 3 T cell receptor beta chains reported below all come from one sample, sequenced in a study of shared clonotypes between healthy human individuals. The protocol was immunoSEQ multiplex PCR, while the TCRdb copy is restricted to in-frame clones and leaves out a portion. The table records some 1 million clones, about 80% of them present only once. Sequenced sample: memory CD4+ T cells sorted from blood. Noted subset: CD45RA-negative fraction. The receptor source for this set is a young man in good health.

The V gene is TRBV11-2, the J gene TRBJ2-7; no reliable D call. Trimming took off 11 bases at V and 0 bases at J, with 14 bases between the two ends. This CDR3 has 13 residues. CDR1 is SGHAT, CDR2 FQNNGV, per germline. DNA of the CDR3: TGTGCCGTAGAGGTTAGGGACTCCTACGAGCAGTACTTC. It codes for CAVEVRDSYEQYF.

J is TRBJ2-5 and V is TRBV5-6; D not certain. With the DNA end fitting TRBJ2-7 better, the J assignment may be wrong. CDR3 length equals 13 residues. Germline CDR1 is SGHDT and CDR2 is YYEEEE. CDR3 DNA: TGTGCCAGCAGCCGAACTGTGACCTACGAGCAGTACTTC. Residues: CASSRTVTYEQYF.

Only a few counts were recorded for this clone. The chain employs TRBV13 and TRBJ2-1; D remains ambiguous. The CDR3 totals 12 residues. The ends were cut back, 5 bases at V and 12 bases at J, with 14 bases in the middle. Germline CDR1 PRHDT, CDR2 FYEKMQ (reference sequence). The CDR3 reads CASSISPNGQFF. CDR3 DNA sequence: TGTGCCAGCAGCATCAGCCCAAACGGGCAGTTCTTC. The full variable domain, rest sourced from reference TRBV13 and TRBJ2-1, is AAGVIQSPRHLIKEKRETATLKCYPIPRHDTVYWYQQGPGQDPQFLISFYEKMQSDKGSIPDRFSAQQFSDYHSELNMSSLELGDSALYFCASSISPNGQFFGPGTRLTVL.